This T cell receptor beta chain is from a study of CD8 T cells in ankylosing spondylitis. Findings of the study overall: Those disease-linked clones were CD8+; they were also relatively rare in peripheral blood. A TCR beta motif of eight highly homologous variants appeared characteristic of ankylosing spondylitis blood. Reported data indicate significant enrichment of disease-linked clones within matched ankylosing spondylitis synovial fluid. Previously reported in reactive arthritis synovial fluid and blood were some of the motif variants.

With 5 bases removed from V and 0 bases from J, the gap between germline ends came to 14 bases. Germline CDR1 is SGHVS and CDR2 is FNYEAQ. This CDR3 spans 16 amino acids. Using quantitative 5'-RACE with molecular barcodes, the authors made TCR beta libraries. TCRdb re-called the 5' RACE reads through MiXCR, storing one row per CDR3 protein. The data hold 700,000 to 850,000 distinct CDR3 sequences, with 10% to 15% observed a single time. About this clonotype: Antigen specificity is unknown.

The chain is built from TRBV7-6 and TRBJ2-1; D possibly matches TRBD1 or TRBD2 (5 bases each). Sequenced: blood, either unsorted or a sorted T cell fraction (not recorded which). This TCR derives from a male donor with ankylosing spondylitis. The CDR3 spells CASSPPGRYSYNEQFF. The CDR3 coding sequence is TGTGCCAGCAGCCCTCCGGGACGGTACTCCTACAATGAGCAGTTCTTC.